The present T cell receptor beta chain was sequenced within a study of T cells in Graves' hyperthyroidism and ophthalmopathy. Overall study: Blood was drawn when the patient was first diagnosed and still untreated.

It was RNA transcripts that yielded the amplified TCR beta CDR3 regions. HTBI primers were employed in a first-round RT-PCR of the TCR CDR3. TCRdb itself ran the multiplex PCR reads through MiXCR, one entry per CDR3 protein. The table lists roughly 650,000 distinct CDR3 sequences, more than 15% of them singletons. Concerning this clonotype: Its antigen is undetermined.

General study points: Ophthalmopathy got predicted by the model a median roughly 6.1 months before its onset. Ophthalmopathy was separated from stable hyperthyroidism by a 13 V-J model. Most expanded thyroid clonotypes above 0.001 recurred in blood.

V was shortened by 5 bases and J by 7 bases, with 11 bases between the two germline ends. This CDR3 spans 13 amino acids. Germline CDR1 reads MDHEN; CDR2 reads SYDVKM. Sequenced sample: blood. The source of this sequence is a woman aged 40 to 49 with Graves' ophthalmopathy. This sequence joins TRBV28 and TRBJ2-2; D call uncertain. As DNA, the CDR3 is TGTGCCAGCAGTCCCCAGATTGGCGGGGAGCTGTTTTTT. Its protein product is CASSPQIGGELFF.